This entry features one T cell receptor beta chain sequence. Its antigen is undetermined. From blood CD8+ and CD4+ T cells, the TCR beta chain was sequenced. Germline trimming cut 1 base from V and 9 bases from J; bases unmatched to any gene: 6. The CDR3 runs to 15 residues. The data were taken from a study of CD8 T cells in Susac syndrome. Overall study: Susac syndrome patients were untreated, on corticosteroids with some adding intravenous immunoglobulin, or on intravenous immunoglobulin only. The study's findings and limits: It was acknowledged by the study that relatively few individuals were included in its TCR sequencing and HLA analysis.

An amount of RNA that ranged from roughly 0.45 to 1 ug was reverse transcribed with random hexamers. Amplification of the TCR beta CDR3 was carried out by immunoSEQ multiplex PCR, which spanned a total of 54 Vbeta and 13 Jbeta segments. One entry per CDR3 protein results from TCRdb running MiXCR on the immunoSEQ multiplex PCR reads. The sample includes 95,000 to 150,000 distinct CDR3 sequences, about 95% of them seen just once. The chain is built from TRBV12-3 or TRBV12-4 and TRBJ1-5; 10 bases are a match to TRBD1. Sequencing used CD8+ T cells from PBMCs. The TCR comes from a human donor with Susac syndrome. In nucleotides, the CDR3 is TGTGCCAGCAGTTTAGGGACAGGGGGTAGTTGGCCCCAGCATTTT. This translates into CASSLGTGGSWPQHF.